The rows below give T cell receptor beta chains drawn from one sample of a study of blood T cells in healthy people across ages. Using its own MiXCR run on the 5' RACE reads, TCRdb lists one record per CDR3 protein. Among some 370,000 distinct CDR3 sequences, more than 45% were seen once, and the ten largest hold around 50%. Sequencing used blood. Receptor source: a man in his 60s in good health. CDR3s include the opening cysteine and the closing phenylalanine or tryptophan. A D gene is named only where the DNA matches it firmly. Size is stated for part of the rows, as once, few or many counts, or as a class when the clone is expanded.

J gene,V gene,D gene,CDR3 length,clone size,CDR3 protein,CDR3 DNA
TRBJ2-7,TRBV4-2,TRBD2,16,many,CASSQTASGSLHEQYF,TGTGCCAGCAGCCAAACAGCTAGCGGGAGTCTCCACGAGCAGTACTTC
TRBJ2-7,TRBV30,-,13,-,CAWREDAIHEQYF,TGTGCCTGGAGGGAGGATGCAATCCACGAGCAGTACTTC
TRBJ2-5,TRBV7-9,-,13,-,CASSRGEQETQYF,TGTGCCAGCAGCCGGGGAGAGCAAGAGACCCAGTACTTC
TRBJ2-7,TRBV7-6,TRBD2,15,-,CASSPSGRVPYEQYF,TGTGCCAGCAGCCCTAGCGGGAGGGTCCCCTACGAGCAGTACTTC
TRBJ1-5,TRBV4-2,TRBD1,16,once,CASSPGLSAGGQPQHF,TGTGCCAGCAGCCCAGGGTTGTCGGCAGGGGGGCAGCCCCAGCATTTT
TRBJ1-1,TRBV20-1,-,14,-,CSARDGRYGAEAFF,TGCAGTGCTAGAGATGGTAGGTACGGGGCTGAAGCTTTCTTT
TRBJ2-2,TRBV29-1,-,12,-,CSVDPNTGELFF,TGCAGCGTTGACCCGAACACCGGGGAGCTGTTTTTT
TRBJ2-5,TRBV2,-,13,few,CASSEEAGGTQYF,TGTGCCAGCAGTGAAGAGGCCGGGGGGACCCAGTACTTC
TRBJ2-1,TRBV6-5,-,12,many,CASSYRGGEQFF,TGTGCCAGCAGTTACAGGGGTGGTGAGCAGTTCTTC
TRBJ2-7,TRBV9,-,14,few,CASSVGVAEYEQYF,TGTGCCAGCAGCGTGGGGGTCGCGGAATACGAGCAGTACTTC
TRBJ2-7,TRBV29-1,-,13,few,CSVDDGRQGEQYF,TGCAGCGTTGATGACGGACGGCAGGGCGAGCAGTACTTC
TRBJ2-7,TRBV11-2,TRBD2,16,once,CASSLDRVAGAHEQYF,TGTGCCAGCAGCTTAGATCGGGTAGCGGGAGCTCACGAGCAGTACTTC
TRBJ2-7,TRBV18,-,13,few,CASSPNQGSEQYF,TGTGCCAGCTCTCCTAACCAGGGTAGCGAGCAGTACTTC
TRBJ2-5,TRBV11-2,TRBD2,14,-,CASSSLAGAETQYF,TGTGCCAGCAGCTCCCTAGCGGGAGCGGAGACCCAGTACTTC
TRBJ1-1,TRBV12-3/TRBV12-4,-,13,few,CASSGILKTEAFF,TGTGCCAGCAGCGGGATATTGAAGACTGAAGCTTTCTTT
TRBJ2-3,TRBV7-9,TRBD2,16,-,CAGSLDLAGFTDTQYF,TGTGCCGGCAGCTTAGACCTAGCGGGATTCACGGATACGCAGTATTTT
TRBJ2-1,TRBV20-1,-,15,few,CSARDLRGNYNEQFF,TGCAGTGCTAGAGATCTGAGGGGAAACTACAATGAGCAGTTCTTC
TRBJ2-1,TRBV4-1,-,14,few,CASSQDERLREQFF,TGCGCCAGCAGCCAAGATGAAAGGTTACGAGAGCAGTTCTTC
TRBJ2-5,TRBV2,TRBD2,14,-,CASLRTSGSETQYF,TGTGCCAGCCTCAGGACTAGCGGATCAGAGACCCAGTACTTC
TRBJ1-2,TRBV6-4,TRBD1,13,few,CASSELPGGGYTF,TGTGCCAGCAGTGAACTCCCAGGGGGTGGCTACACCTTC
TRBJ2-5,TRBV7-2,-,14,many,CASSLGGVQETQYF,TGCGCCAGCAGCCTCGGTGGGGTTCAAGAGACCCAGTACTTC
TRBJ2-1,TRBV7-2,-,14,-,CASSSAGAHNEQFF,TGTGCCAGCAGCTCCGCTGGGGCCCACAATGAGCAGTTCTTC
TRBJ1-1,TRBV7-3,-,13,-,CASSVRTGGEAFF,TGTGCCAGCAGCGTCCGGACGGGGGGTGAAGCTTTCTTT
TRBJ1-1,TRBV6-6,TRBD1,17,-,CASSHRQRTGANTEAFF,TGTGCCAGCAGTCACCGACAACGGACAGGGGCGAACACTGAAGCTTTCTTT
TRBJ2-3,TRBV13,-,17,few,CASSLVGQGPLRDTQYF,TGTGCCAGCAGCTTAGTGGGCCAAGGGCCCTTAAGAGATACGCAGTATTTT
TRBJ2-1,TRBV6-5,-,15,many,CASSYSEGAYNEQFF,TGTGCCAGCAGTTATTCGGAGGGGGCCTACAATGAGCAGTTCTTC
TRBJ1-6,TRBV6-6,-,14,-,CASRDLIPNSPLHF,TGTGCCAGCAGAGACTTAATACCCAATTCTCCCCTCCACTTT
TRBJ2-1,TRBV3-1,TRBD2,15,many,CASHRGLAGDNEQFF,TGTGCCAGCCACCGGGGACTAGCGGGGGACAATGAGCAGTTCTTC
TRBJ1-2,TRBV18,-,14,few,CASSPRGQLYGYTF,TGTGCCAGCTCACCGAGAGGTCAGCTCTATGGCTACACCTTC
TRBJ2-7,TRBV7-9,TRBD2,14,-,CASSSGGRTSAWYF,TGTGCCAGCAGCTCCGGAGGAAGGACTAGCGCATGGTACTTC
TRBJ2-7,TRBV7-2,-,15,-,CASSLALDISYEQYF,TGTGCCAGCAGCTTAGCGCTGGACATCTCCTACGAGCAGTACTTC
TRBJ2-3,TRBV9,-,14,once,CASSSGSLTDTQYF,TGTGCCAGCAGCTCCGGGTCCCTCACAGATACGCAGTATTTT
TRBJ2-7,TRBV29-1,-,12,many,CSVAEGSYEQYF,TGCAGCGTTGCCGAGGGATCCTACGAGCAGTACTTC
TRBJ2-3,TRBV2,TRBD2,15,-,CASRLAGASGDTQYF,TGTGCCAGCCGGCTAGCGGGGGCAAGCGGGGATACGCAGTATTTT
TRBJ2-3,TRBV6-4,TRBD2,16,-,CASSSGLAGEVDTQYF,TGTGCCAGCAGTTCCGGACTAGCGGGAGAGGTAGATACGCAGTATTTT
TRBJ2-7,TRBV12-5,-,13,many,CASGVEAGYEQYF,TGTGCTAGTGGTGTGGAGGCCGGTTACGAGCAGTACTTC
TRBJ2-5,TRBV2,-,16,many,CASSKQGLGVKETQYF,TGTGCCAGCAGTAAACAGGGCCTGGGGGTTAAAGAGACCCAGTACTTC
TRBJ2-5,TRBV5-1,-,14,few,CASSLAGGWETQYF,TGCGCCAGCAGCTTGGCCGGTGGGTGGGAGACCCAGTACTTC
TRBJ2-7,TRBV7-9,TRBD2,14,few,CASSRGREMDEQYF,TGTGCCAGCAGCCGGGGGAGGGAGATGGACGAGCAGTACTTC
TRBJ2-3,TRBV11-2,-,15,few,CASSTDLNSADTQYF,TGTGCCAGCAGCACCGACCTGAACAGTGCCGATACGCAGTATTTT
TRBJ2-7,TRBV16,-,13,-,CASSHSVSYEQYF,TGTGCCAGCAGCCACAGCGTATCCTACGAGCAGTACTTC
TRBJ1-2,TRBV25-1,-,17,-,CASSDAGASGPTGGYTF,TGTGCCAGCAGTGATGCGGGAGCCTCAGGTCCAACTGGTGGCTACACCTTC
TRBJ2-1,TRBV12-3/TRBV12-4,TRBD1,14,-,CASSPDRGSNEQFF,TGCGCCAGCAGTCCGGACAGGGGGTCGAATGAGCAGTTCTTC
TRBJ2-3,TRBV29-1,TRBD1,14,-,CSASTGGSIDTQYF,TGCAGCGCGTCGACAGGGGGAAGCATAGATACGCAGTATTTT
TRBJ2-1,TRBV28,-,12,many,CASSSDLGSQFF,TGTGCCAGCAGTTCCGATTTGGGATCGCAGTTCTTC
TRBJ2-1,TRBV2,TRBD2,15,once,CASSVERGGYNEQFF,TGTGCCAGCAGTGTTGAGCGGGGGGGTTACAATGAGCAGTTCTTC
TRBJ2-1,TRBV15,TRBD2,14,-,CATSRDSGGNEQFF,TGTGCCACCAGCAGAGATTCGGGGGGGAATGAGCAGTTCTTC
TRBJ2-7,TRBV18,TRBD1,12,once,CASHGTVYEQYF,TGTGCCAGTCACGGGACAGTGTACGAGCAGTACTTC
TRBJ2-1,TRBV12-3/TRBV12-4,TRBD2,15,-,CASSLGGGPNNEQFF,TGTGCCAGCAGTTTGGGGGGAGGGCCAAACAATGAGCAGTTCTTC
TRBJ2-5,TRBV6-6,-,15,few,CASSYSRTAQETQYF,TGTGCCAGCAGTTACTCCCGGACGGCCCAAGAGACCCAGTACTTC
TRBJ2-7,TRBV20-1,TRBD2,15,-,CSAIRTGGPPYEQYF,TGCAGTGCTATCCGGACGGGGGGGCCCCCCTACGAGCAGTACTTC
TRBJ2-5,TRBV21-1,-,14,-,CASSRTALLETQYF,TGTGCCAGCAGCAGGACAGCCCTGTTGGAGACCCAGTACTTC
TRBJ2-3,TRBV28,-,15,-,CASTSGDKATDTQYF,TGTGCCAGCACCAGTGGGGACAAAGCCACAGATACGCAGTATTTT
TRBJ2-7,TRBV20-1,-,15,-,CSASPPGGHSYEQYF,TGCAGTGCTAGCCCCCCAGGGGGGCACTCCTACGAGCAGTACTTC